A selection of T cell receptor beta chains follows, all from one sample in a study of blood T cell repertoires in COVID-19. Using immunoSEQ multiplex PCR, the repertoire was profiled, and TCRdb retains in-frame clones only, with some absent. The sample has about 300,000 clones, around 87% seen once. Specimen: peripheral blood. The source is a man between 18 and 35 years old with active or convalescent COVID-19. The CDR3 runs from the conserved cysteine through the conserved F or W. The order of the fields is V gene, J gene, D gene, clone size, CDR3 length, CDR3 DNA, CDR3 protein. A D gene is named only where the DNA matches it firmly. A clone size is listed for some rows: how often the clone was seen (once, few, many), or a class if it is expanded.

>TRBV5-1|TRBJ2-1|TRBD2|NA|15
TGCGCCAGCAGCTTGAGTACTAGCGGGGCGAATGAGCAGTTCTTC
CASSLSTSGANEQFF
>TRBV4-3|TRBJ2-7|NA|NA|17
TGCGCCAGCAGCCAAGAGCAGAGTGGGGCGGGGTCCTACGAGCAGTACTTC
CASSQEQSGAGSYEQYF
>TRBV6-4|TRBJ1-1|NA|many|13
TGTGCCAGCAGCCAACAGGAGAACACTGAAGCTTTCTTT
CASSQQENTEAFF
>TRBV24-1|TRBJ2-1|NA|few|11
TGTGCCACCCAGAAGTCCAATGAGCAGTTCTTC
CATQKSNEQFF
>TRBV7-9|TRBJ2-7|NA|NA|14
TGTGCCAGCAGCTCGTCCCTGGGCATCTACGAGCAGTACTTC
CASSSSLGIYEQYF
>TRBV18|TRBJ2-2|NA|NA|15
TGTGCCAGCTCACCCGGGATTCAGAACACCGGGGAGCTGTTTTTT
CASSPGIQNTGELFF
>TRBV18|TRBJ1-2|NA|NA|13
TGTGCCAGCTCATCTCCTACAGTGACCGAGAACACCTTC
CASSSPTVTENTF
>TRBV19|TRBJ1-1|NA|once|16
TGTGCCAGTAGTATTCCGGACAGATCATGGGGCACTGAAGCTTTCTTT
CASSIPDRSWGTEAFF
>TRBV19|TRBJ1-6|NA|NA|15
TGTGCCAGTAGTACGGGGGGACGGACTCATTCACCCCTCCACTTT
CASSTGGRTHSPLHF
>TRBV15|TRBJ2-3|TRBD2|NA|15
TGTGCCACCAGCGGAGGACTAGCGGGAGGATATTCGCAGTATTTT
CATSGGLAGGYSQYF
>TRBV27|TRBJ2-7|NA|few|11
TGTGCCAGCTTCCGGGGGAACGAGCAGTACTTC
CASFRGNEQYF